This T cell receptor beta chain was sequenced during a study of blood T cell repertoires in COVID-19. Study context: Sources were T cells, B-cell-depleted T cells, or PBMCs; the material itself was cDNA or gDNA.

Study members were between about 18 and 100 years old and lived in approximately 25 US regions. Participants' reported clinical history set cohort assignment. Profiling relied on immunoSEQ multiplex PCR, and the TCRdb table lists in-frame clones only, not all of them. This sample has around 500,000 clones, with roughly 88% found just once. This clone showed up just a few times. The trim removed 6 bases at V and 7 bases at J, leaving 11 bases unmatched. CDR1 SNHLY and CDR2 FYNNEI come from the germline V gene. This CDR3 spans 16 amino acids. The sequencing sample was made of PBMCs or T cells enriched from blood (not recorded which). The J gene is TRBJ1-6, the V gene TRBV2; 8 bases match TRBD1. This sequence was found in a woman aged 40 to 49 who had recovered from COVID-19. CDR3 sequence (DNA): TGTGCCAGCAGCAAGGACAGGGCCTGGACGAATTCACCCCTCCACTTT. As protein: CASSKDRAWTNSPLHF.